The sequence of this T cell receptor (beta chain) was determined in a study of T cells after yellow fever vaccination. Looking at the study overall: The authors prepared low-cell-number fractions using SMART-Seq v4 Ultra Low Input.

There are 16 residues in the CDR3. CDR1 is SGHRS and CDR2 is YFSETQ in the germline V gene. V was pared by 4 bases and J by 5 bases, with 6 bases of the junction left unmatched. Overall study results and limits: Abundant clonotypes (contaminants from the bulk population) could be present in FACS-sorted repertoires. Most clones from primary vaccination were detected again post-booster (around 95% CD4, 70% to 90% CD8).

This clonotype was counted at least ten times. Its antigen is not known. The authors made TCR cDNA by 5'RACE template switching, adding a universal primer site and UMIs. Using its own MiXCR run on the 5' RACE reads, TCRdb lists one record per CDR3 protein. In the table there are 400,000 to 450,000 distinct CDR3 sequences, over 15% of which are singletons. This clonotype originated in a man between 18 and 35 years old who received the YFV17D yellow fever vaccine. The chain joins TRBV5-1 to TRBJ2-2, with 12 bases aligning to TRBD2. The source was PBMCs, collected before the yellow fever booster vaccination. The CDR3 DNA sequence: TGCGCCAGCAGCACGACTAGCGGGGGACGAACCGGGGAGCTGTTTTTT. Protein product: CASSTTSGGRTGELFF.